A single sample gave rise to the 21 T cell receptor beta chains below, sequenced in a study of T cells in Graves' hyperthyroidism and ophthalmopathy. Researchers took RNA transcripts and amplified the TCR beta CDR3 regions from them. Carried out on the TCR CDR3, a first-round RT-PCR used the HTBI primer set. A single record per CDR3 protein comes from TCRdb applying MiXCR to the multiplex PCR reads. The sample lists about 500,000 distinct CDR3 sequences; about 15% were seen once. The sequenced sample was blood. Every receptor here comes from a woman in her late teens or twenties with Graves' hyperthyroidism.

The chain combines TRBV29-1 with TRBJ1-4, with D possibly TRBD1 on 5 matching bases. This CDR3 spans 16 amino acids. The V and J ends lost 0 bases and 8 bases respectively, with 19 bases between them. Germline CDR1 SQVTM, CDR2 ANQGSEA. CDR3 DNA sequence: TGCAGCGTTGAAGATCGGGGCCGTCCGGAGGAAGAAAAACTGTTTTTT. It codes for CSVEDRGRPEEEKLFF.

As regards this clonotype: This may come from a read error, since a much larger clone is one base off. DNA of the CDR3: TGCAGTGCTAGCGGGGGGGGCACAGATACGCAGTATTTT. Protein sequence: CSASGGGTDTQYF. This chain uses TRBV20-1 with TRBJ2-3; 8 nucleotides line up with TRBD2. The germline gives CDR1 DFQATT, CDR2 SNEGSKA (reference sequence). The length of the CDR3 is 13 residues. V lost 3 bases, J lost 1 base, and 0 bases stayed unmatched.

This clonotype showed up just a few times. CDR3 sequence reads: CASTPWGTDNQPQHF. In DNA form, the CDR3 reads TGTGCCAGCACTCCTTGGGGGACAGACAATCAGCCCCAGCATTTT. The J gene is TRBJ1-5, the V gene TRBV12-3 or TRBV12-4, with TRBD1 identical over 7 bases. V shed 7 bases and J 3 bases; nucleotides not matched to a gene: 9. There are 15 residues in the CDR3.

The chain carries TRBV12-3 or TRBV12-4 and TRBJ2-7; D possibly uses TRBD1 or TRBD2 (6 bases each). This CDR3 spans 15 amino acids. V was cut by 3 bases and J by 3 bases, with 15 bases left in between. In DNA form, the CDR3 reads TGTGCCAGCAGTTTGGGGGGCCAGTGGGGCTACGAGCAGTACTTC. Its protein product is CASSLGGQWGYEQYF.

This clonotype was counted at least ten times. The chain carries TRBV7-2 and TRBJ1-2; D remains unclear. CDR3 length: 14 amino acids. Between the trimmed V and J ends, which lost 1 base and 3 bases, there was a span of 9 bases. CDR1 and CDR2 from the germline V gene are SGHTA and FQGNSA. The CDR3 DNA reads TGTGCCAGCAGCTTAGGCGTATGGGACTATGGCTACACCTTC. Protein product: CASSLGVWDYGYTF.

The rearrangement joins TRBV7-8 to TRBJ2-7; perhaps TRBD1 as D (6 bases). The germline CDR1 and CDR2 sequences are SGHVS and FQNEAQ. V was cut by 1 base and J by 1 base, with 11 bases left in between. CDR3 length: 15 residues. In DNA, the CDR3 is TGTGCCAGCAGCTTAGGGGGGCCTAGTTCCTACGAGCAGTACTTC. It encodes CASSLGGPSSYEQYF.

This clonotype was seen many times. This sequence joins TRBV18 and TRBJ2-7; no reliable D call. The CDR3 contains 13 residues. V lost 3 bases and J lost 0, with 6 bases in between. The germline V gene encodes CDR1 KGHSH and CDR2 LQKENI. CDR3 region: CASSPTSSYEQYV. The CDR3 nucleotides are TGTGCCAGCTCACCCACCAGCTCCTACGAGCAGTACGTC.

V is TRBV3-1 and J is TRBJ2-5; 9 positions match TRBD2. In germline, CDR1 is LGHDT, CDR2 YNNKEL (reference sequence). The V gene end was trimmed by 0 bases and the J gene end by 7 bases; junction bases not matched to a gene: 9. The CDR3 spans 16 residues. CDR3 nucleotides: TGTGCCAGCAGCCAAGATAGGGCTAGCGGGGCTAGGACCCAGTACTTC. Translating gives CASSQDRASGARTQYF.

This clonotype was counted only a few times. The gene calls are TRBV29-1 and TRBJ1-5; 8 nucleotides agree with TRBD1. Per the germline V gene, CDR1 is SQVTM and CDR2 is ANQGSEA. Trimming at V came to 7 bases and at J to 6 bases, leaving 11 bases not matched to a gene. This CDR3 has 14 amino acids. The chain's CDR3 is CSACPWTGCQPQHF. CDR3 bases: TGCAGCGCCTGCCCCTGGACAGGGTGTCAGCCCCAGCATTTT.

There are many counts of this clonotype. This chain links TRBV7-6 with TRBJ2-7; D gene ambiguous. Germline loops: CDR1 SGHVS, CDR2 FNYEAQ. V dropped 5 bases and J dropped 0 bases, with 11 bases sitting between them. The CDR3 has 14 amino acids. CDR3 region: CASSAVQSSYEQYF. CDR3 DNA sequence: TGTGCCAGCAGCGCAGTCCAGAGCTCCTACGAGCAGTACTTC.

This clonotype occurred many times. This sequence joins TRBV3-1 and TRBJ1-5; D is ambiguous. Looked up from germline, CDR1 is LGHDT and CDR2 is YNNKEL (reference sequence). V was shortened by 0 bases and J by 4 bases, with 10 bases between the two germline ends. This CDR3 spans 15 amino acids. The CDR3 loop reads CASSQDWKENQPQHF. In DNA, the CDR3 is TGTGCCAGCAGCCAAGATTGGAAGGAGAATCAGCCCCAGCATTTT.

The table lists this clonotype with many counts. The chain carries TRBV12-3 or TRBV12-4 and TRBJ2-3, with D perhaps being TRBD1 or TRBD2 (6 bases each). V was pared by 3 bases and J by 6 bases, with 13 bases between. The CDR3 sequence is 14 residues long. This CDR3 is CASSFKGGVDTQYF. The CDR3 nucleotides are TGTGCCAGCAGTTTCAAGGGGGGAGTGGATACGCAGTATTTT.

This clonotype was counted at least ten times. The chain has TRBV20-1 and TRBJ2-5; D perhaps matches TRBD1 (6 bases). The CDR3 loop spans 14 amino acids. V shed 0 bases and J shed 3 bases, with 11 bases lying between them. Germline loops: CDR1 DFQATT, CDR2 SNEGSKA (reference sequence). For the CDR3, the DNA is TGCAGTGCTAGAGACTCGACAGGCGAAGAGACCCAGTACTTC. Residues: CSARDSTGEETQYF.

This clonotype appeared many times. The chain combines TRBV7-9 with TRBJ2-2; TRBD2 matches at 8 bases. After removal of 7 bases from V and 6 bases from J, the junction contained 13 bases not matched to a gene. CDR3 length equals 16 residues. CDR1 SEHNR and CDR2 FQNEAQ come from the germline V gene (reference sequence). The CDR3 DNA sequence: TGTGCCAGCAAAGCCCCAGCGGGAGTTCGAGCCGGGGAGCTGTTTTTT. Its translation: CASKAPAGVRAGELFF.

This clonotype was found many times. This rearrangement joins TRBV29-1 to TRBJ2-5; 11 positions agree with TRBD1. CDR1 and CDR2 (germline): SQVTM, ANQGSEA. The V segment lost 6 bases and the J segment 5 bases; nucleotides outside the gene matches: 8. The CDR3 is 14 residues long. The CDR3 spells CSVAWTGGLETQYF. The CDR3 DNA reads TGCAGCGTGGCGTGGACAGGGGGCTTGGAGACCCAGTACTTC.

This clonotype was counted many times. The chain recombines TRBV13 with TRBJ2-1, with 8 nucleotides matching TRBD1. J was trimmed by 13 bases and V by 2 bases; bases with no gene match: 10. The CDR3 consists of 14 residues. Per germline, CDR1 PRHDT and CDR2 FYEKMQ (reference sequence). CDR3 amino acids: CASSLQGAEGLQFF. CDR3 nucleotide sequence: TGTGCCAGCAGCTTACAGGGGGCCGAGGGACTCCAGTTCTTC.

This clonotype was recorded many times. This chain joins TRBV9 and TRBJ2-3; TRBD1 agrees at 11 bases. This CDR3 comprises 16 residues. The V segment lost 2 bases and the J segment 3 bases; nucleotides outside the gene matches: 5. The V gene's germline CDR1 is SGDLS and CDR2 YYNGEE. CDR3 amino acids: CASSVEDRGRTDTQYF. The DNA for the CDR3 is TGTGCCAGCAGCGTGGAGGACAGGGGGCGGACAGATACGCAGTATTTT. The full variable domain, its missing parts supplied by reference TRBV9 and TRBJ2-3, is DSGVTQTPKHLITATGQRVTLRCSPRSGDLSVYWYQQSLDQGLQFLIQYYNGEERAKGNILERFSAQQFPDLHSELNLSSLELGDSALYFCASSVEDRGRTDTQYFGPGTRLTVL.

V is TRBV11-2 and J is TRBJ2-2, with D possibly being TRBD1 (5 bases). Germline CDR1 reads SGHAT; CDR2 reads FQNNGV. V shed 5 bases and J shed 7 bases, with 20 bases lying between them. There are 16 residues in the CDR3. CDR3 sequence reads: CASSTNAAGSNGELFF. The DNA for the CDR3 is TGTGCCAGCAGCACAAATGCGGCAGGGTCAAACGGGGAGCTGTTTTTT. Variable domain in full (rest from reference TRBV11-2 and TRBJ2-2): EAGVAQSPRYKIIEKRQSVAFWCNPISGHATLYWYQQILGQGPKLLIQFQNNGVVDDSQLPKDRFSAERLKGVDSTLKIQPAKLEDSAVYLCASSTNAAGSNGELFFGEGSRLTVL.

This clonotype was recorded many times. The rearrangement joins TRBV14 to TRBJ1-4; maybe TRBD1 (5 bases). Germline CDR1 and CDR2: SGHDN and FVKESK. CDR3 length: 14 residues. The V end lost 4 bases, the J end lost 7 bases, and 13 bases lay between the germline ends. The DNA of the CDR3 is TGTGCCAGCAGCCTACGACGGGACGGTGAAAAACTGTTTTTT. This encodes CASSLRRDGEKLFF.

In this sample, this clonotype turned up many times. The genes are TRBV14 and TRBJ1-2; D remains ambiguous. V was shortened by 5 bases and J by 3 bases, with 16 bases between the two germline ends. Germline CDR1 SGHDN, CDR2 FVKESK. The CDR3 covers 15 residues. CDR3 in amino acids: CASSLREWADYGYTF. CDR3 in DNA: TGTGCCAGCAGCTTAAGAGAGTGGGCAGACTATGGCTACACCTTC.

At least ten counts were recorded for this clonotype. The rearrangement links TRBV28 to TRBJ1-2, with 8 bases identical to TRBD1. V lost 6 bases, J lost 8 bases, and 11 bases stayed unmatched. CDR1 is MDHEN and CDR2 is SYDVKM in the germline V gene. The CDR3 is 14 amino acids. The chain's CDR3 is CASSLETGGWGYTF. In DNA form, the CDR3 reads TGTGCCAGCAGCTTAGAAACAGGGGGATGGGGCTACACCTTC.